The 11 T cell receptor beta chains listed next were all sequenced from one sample in a study of shared clonotypes between healthy human individuals. Assay: immunoSEQ multiplex PCR; the TCRdb copy retains only in-frame clones and omits some. The sample has 2,500,000 or so clones, approximately 93% seen once. Sequencing was done on a sample of naive CD4+ T cells from PBMCs. The subset was: CD45RA+ positively selected. The source of these receptors is a man aged 18 to 35 in good health. Some clones in this sample may be carry-over from other donors' samples.

The CDR3, as DNA: TGTGCCAGCAGCCAAGCTCCTCAGGGGGGTGTAGCTTTCTTT. Encoded protein: CASSQAPQGGVAFF. The chain uses TRBV5-4 and TRBJ1-1; 7 bases line up with TRBD1. CDR1 SGHNT and CDR2 YYREEE come from the germline V gene (reference sequence). The CDR3 contains 14 residues. V dropped 4 bases and J dropped 10; count of bases not matched to a gene: 13.

The chain recombines TRBV19 with TRBJ2-5; D gene unclear. The CDR3 runs 14 residues. V lost 2 bases and J lost 5, with 12 bases in between. CDR1 and CDR2 from the germline V gene are LNHDA and SQIVND (reference sequence). The CDR3 sequence is CASSISRRRETQYF. CDR3 coding DNA: TGTGCCAGTAGTATAAGCAGGCGTCGGGAGACCCAGTACTTC.

The chain couples TRBV30 to TRBJ1-2; 9 nucleotides line up with TRBD1. CDR1 is GTSNPN, CDR2 SVGIG, per germline (reference sequence). The V segment lost 3 bases and the J segment 6 bases; nucleotides outside the gene matches: 17. There are 17 residues in the CDR3. This chain's CDR3 is CAWSGGDRESPPHGYTF. The CDR3 bases are TGTGCCTGGAGCGGGGGGGACAGGGAAAGCCCCCCTCATGGCTACACCTTC.

This chain uses TRBV5-1 with TRBJ2-3, with TRBD2 matching over 7 bases. The length of the CDR3 is 15 residues. Trimming at V came to 6 bases and at J to 5 bases, leaving 12 bases not matched to a gene. The V gene's germline CDR1 is SGHRS and CDR2 YFSETQ. The CDR3 reads CASNPLAEGIDTQYF. As DNA, the CDR3 is TGCGCCAGCAACCCTCTAGCGGAGGGCATAGATACGCAGTATTTT. Together with reference TRBV5-1 and TRBJ2-3, the CDR3 gives the full variable domain: KAGVTQTPRYLIKTRGQQVTLSCSPISGHRSVSWYQQTPGQGLQFLFEYFSETQRNKGNFPGRFSGRQFSNSRSEMNVSTLELGDSALYLCASNPLAEGIDTQYFGPGTRLTVL.

The genes are TRBV5-4 and TRBJ1-1; D perhaps matches TRBD1 (5 bases). Deletions cut 4 bases from V and 1 base from J, with 14 bases between. Germline-derived CDR1 and CDR2 are SGHNT and YYREEE (reference sequence). The CDR3 runs to 15 residues. CDR3 loop: CASSPKSGGNTEAFF. CDR3 DNA sequence: TGTGCCAGCAGCCCCAAGTCCGGGGGGAACACTGAAGCTTTCTTT.

Here the CDR3 reads CASRRTEYSGNTIYF. CDR3 DNA sequence: TGTGCCAGCAGACGGACGGAATACTCTGGAAACACCATATATTTT. The chain combines TRBV2 with TRBJ1-3; D ambiguous. The germline CDR1 and CDR2 sequences are SNHLY and FYNNEI. The CDR3 has 15 residues. V lost 6 bases, J lost 0 bases, and 12 bases lay in between.

V is TRBV15 and J is TRBJ1-5; TRBD1 is a possible D gene (6 bases). The V end lost 7 bases, the J end lost 0 bases, and 28 bases lay between the germline ends. This CDR3 is 20 amino acids long. Germline-derived CDR1 and CDR2 are LNHNV and YYDKDF (reference sequence). CDR3 bases: TGTGCCACCATCCCTCTAGGGGGACCGAAGATAATTTATAGCAATCAGCCCCAGCATTTT. It specifies CATIPLGGPKIIYSNQPQHF.

The gene calls are TRBV28 and TRBJ2-4; 7 bases are shared with TRBD1. Germline trimming cut 6 bases from V and 0 bases from J; bases unmatched to any gene: 5. The germline gives CDR1 MDHEN, CDR2 SYDVKM. The CDR3 is 15 amino acids. In DNA form, the CDR3 reads TGTGCCAGCAGCCCAAGGACAGGAGCCAAAAACATTCAGTACTTC. Translating it yields CASSPRTGAKNIQYF.

The genes are TRBV19 and TRBJ1-1, with D perhaps matching TRBD1 (5 bases). The germline V gene encodes CDR1 LNHDA and CDR2 SQIVND (reference sequence). Trimming stripped 5 bases from V and 2 bases from J, with 9 bases between. The CDR3 loop spans 13 amino acids. CDR3 region: CASSFQGNTEAFF. Written as DNA, the CDR3 is TGTGCCAGTAGTTTCCAGGGTAACACTGAAGCTTTCTTT.

The V gene is TRBV27, the J gene TRBJ2-2; D may be TRBD2 (6 bases). There are 15 residues in the CDR3. V gave up 5 bases and J gave up 6 bases, with 16 bases separating them. Germline assignment: CDR1 MNHEY and CDR2 SMNVEV (reference sequence). The CDR3 DNA reads as TGTGCCAGCAGTACCACGGGGCAGCGGGCCGGGGAGCTGTTTTTT. Its translation is CASSTTGQRAGELFF.

This clone was detected only once. This chain joins TRBV9 and TRBJ2-3, with D uncertain. CDR3 length: 16 amino acids. Germline-derived CDR1 and CDR2 are SGDLS and YYNGEE. V was clipped by 0 bases and J by 0 bases, with 11 bases between them. The CDR3 DNA follows: TGTGCCAGCAGCGTAGTAGGCGTTTCTAGCACAGATACGCAGTATTTT. Amino acid sequence: CASSVVGVSSTDTQYF.